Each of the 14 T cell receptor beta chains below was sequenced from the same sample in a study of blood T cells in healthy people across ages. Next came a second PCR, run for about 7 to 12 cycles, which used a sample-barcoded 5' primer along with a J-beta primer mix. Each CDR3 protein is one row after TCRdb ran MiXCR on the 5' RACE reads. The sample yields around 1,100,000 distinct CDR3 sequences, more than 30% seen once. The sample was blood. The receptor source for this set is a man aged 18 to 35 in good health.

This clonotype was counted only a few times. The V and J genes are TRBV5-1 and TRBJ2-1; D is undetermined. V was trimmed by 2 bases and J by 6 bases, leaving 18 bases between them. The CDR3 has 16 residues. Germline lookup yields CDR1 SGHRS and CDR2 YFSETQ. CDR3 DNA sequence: TGCGCCAGCAGCTTAGTTCGGGCGACCTTTTCCAATGAGCAGTTCTTC. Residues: CASSLVRATFSNEQFF.

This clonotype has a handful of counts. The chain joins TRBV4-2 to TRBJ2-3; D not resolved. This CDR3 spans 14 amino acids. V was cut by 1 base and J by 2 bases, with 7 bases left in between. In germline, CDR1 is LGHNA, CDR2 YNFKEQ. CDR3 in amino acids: CASSQATYTDTQYF. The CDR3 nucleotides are TGTGCCAGCAGCCAAGCTACTTACACAGATACGCAGTATTTT.

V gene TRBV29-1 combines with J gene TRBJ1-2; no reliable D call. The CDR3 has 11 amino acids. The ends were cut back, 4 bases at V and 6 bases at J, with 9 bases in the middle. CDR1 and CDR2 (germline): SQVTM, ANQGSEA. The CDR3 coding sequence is TGCAGCGTTGTTCTGAAGGATGGCTACACCTTC. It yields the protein CSVVLKDGYTF.

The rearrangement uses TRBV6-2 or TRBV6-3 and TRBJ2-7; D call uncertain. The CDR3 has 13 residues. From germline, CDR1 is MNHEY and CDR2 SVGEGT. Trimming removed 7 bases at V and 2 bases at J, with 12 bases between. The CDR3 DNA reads TGTGCCAGCAAAATGGACGTCGCCTACGAGCAGTACTTC. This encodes CASKMDVAYEQYF.

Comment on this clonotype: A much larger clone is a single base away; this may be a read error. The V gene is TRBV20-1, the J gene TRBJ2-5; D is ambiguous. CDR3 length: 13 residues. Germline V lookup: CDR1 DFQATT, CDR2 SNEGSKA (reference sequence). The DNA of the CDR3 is TGCAGTGCTAGAGACCTTTACCAAGAGACCCTGTACTTC. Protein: CSARDLYQETLYF.

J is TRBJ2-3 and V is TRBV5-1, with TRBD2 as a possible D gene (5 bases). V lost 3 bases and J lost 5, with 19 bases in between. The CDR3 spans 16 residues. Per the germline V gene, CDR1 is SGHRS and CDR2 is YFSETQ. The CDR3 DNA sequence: TGCGCCAGCAGCTCCGGGGATTATTTGGGGATAGATACGCAGTATTTT. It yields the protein CASSSGDYLGIDTQYF.

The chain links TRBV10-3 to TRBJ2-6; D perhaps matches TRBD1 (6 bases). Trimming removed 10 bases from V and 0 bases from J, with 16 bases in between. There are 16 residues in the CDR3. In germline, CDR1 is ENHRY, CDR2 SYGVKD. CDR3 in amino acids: CATLTGVYSGANVLTF. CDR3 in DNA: TGTGCCACCCTGACAGGTGTTTACTCTGGGGCCAACGTCCTGACTTTC.

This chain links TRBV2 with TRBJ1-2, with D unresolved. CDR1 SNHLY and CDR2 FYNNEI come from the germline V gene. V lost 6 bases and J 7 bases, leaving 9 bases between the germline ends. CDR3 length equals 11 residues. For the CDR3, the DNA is TGTGCCAGCAGCTTGCTATCTGGCTACACCTTC. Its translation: CASSLLSGYTF.

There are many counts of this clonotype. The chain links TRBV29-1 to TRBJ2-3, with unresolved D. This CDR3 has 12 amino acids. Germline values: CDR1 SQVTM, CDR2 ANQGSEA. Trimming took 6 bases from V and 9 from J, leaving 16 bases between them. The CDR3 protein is CSVVEDGPTQYF. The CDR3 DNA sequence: TGCAGCGTGGTCGAGGACGGCCCCACGCAGTATTTT.

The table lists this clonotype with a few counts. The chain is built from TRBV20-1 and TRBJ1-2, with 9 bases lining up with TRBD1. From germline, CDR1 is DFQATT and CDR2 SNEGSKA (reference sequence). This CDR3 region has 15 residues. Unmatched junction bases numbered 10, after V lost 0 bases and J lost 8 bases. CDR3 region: CSARDMDRGLRGYTF. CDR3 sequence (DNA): TGCAGTGCTAGAGATATGGACAGGGGACTGAGGGGCTACACCTTC.

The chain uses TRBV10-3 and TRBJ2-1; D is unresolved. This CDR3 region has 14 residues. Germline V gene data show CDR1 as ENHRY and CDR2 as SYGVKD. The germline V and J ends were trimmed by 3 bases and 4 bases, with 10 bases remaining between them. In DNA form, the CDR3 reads TGTGCCATCAGTGATCCGTCGGATTACAATGAGCAGTTCTTC. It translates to CAISDPSDYNEQFF.

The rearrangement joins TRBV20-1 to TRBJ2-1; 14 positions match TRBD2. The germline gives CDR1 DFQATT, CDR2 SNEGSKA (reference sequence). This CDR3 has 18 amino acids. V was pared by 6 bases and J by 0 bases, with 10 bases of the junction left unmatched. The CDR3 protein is CSAPGLAGGPSSYNEQFF. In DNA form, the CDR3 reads TGCAGTGCCCCCGGACTAGCGGGGGGTCCCAGCTCCTACAATGAGCAGTTCTTC.

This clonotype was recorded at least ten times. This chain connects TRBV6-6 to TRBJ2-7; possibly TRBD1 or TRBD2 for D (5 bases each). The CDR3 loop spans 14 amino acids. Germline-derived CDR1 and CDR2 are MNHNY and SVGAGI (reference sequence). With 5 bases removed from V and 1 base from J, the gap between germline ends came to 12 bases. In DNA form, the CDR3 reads TGTGCCAGCAGTCCACGGGACGGATCCTACGAGCAGTACTTC. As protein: CASSPRDGSYEQYF.

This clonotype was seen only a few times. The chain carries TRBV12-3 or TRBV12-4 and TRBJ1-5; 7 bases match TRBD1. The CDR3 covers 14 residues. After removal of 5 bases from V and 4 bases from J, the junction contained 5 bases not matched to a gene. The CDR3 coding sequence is TGTGCCAGCAGTCCAGGGGGGGATAATCAGCCCCAGCATTTT. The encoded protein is CASSPGGDNQPQHF.